This T cell receptor (beta chain) was captured in a study of T cell responses to AZD1222 COVID-19 vaccine. Study-wide results and limits: Donors in the cohort were predominantly white British and more often female, and clonal diversity was possibly underestimated. At study baseline, merely six AZD1222 recipients were seropositive. Spike-specific TCR breadth and depth grew following two AZD1222 doses.

With regard to this clone: Its target is unknown.

The CDR3 is made up of 13 amino acids. The germline gives CDR1 GTSNPN, CDR2 SVGIG (reference sequence). V shed 4 bases and J 2 bases; nucleotides not matched to a gene: 5. TCRdb's copy holds only in-frame clones and misses some; the assay was immunoSEQ multiplex PCR. Of about 94,000 clones listed, around nine tenths are singletons. The sequence derives from an adult in good health. Sequencing was performed on peripheral blood, taken on day 0 of AZD1222 vaccination. This chain links TRBV30 with TRBJ2-7; 7 nucleotides match TRBD1. CDR3 in DNA: TGTGCCTGGACCACCGGGACAGCCTACGAGCAGTACTTC. It is translated as CAWTTGTAYEQYF. The complete variable domain, with remaining parts taken from reference TRBV30 and TRBJ2-7, reads SQTIHQWPATLVQPVGSPLSLECTVEGTSNPNLYWYRQAAGRGLQLLFYSVGIGQISSEVPQNLSASRPQDRQFILSSKKLLLSDSGFYLCAWTTGTAYEQYFGPGTRLTVT.